These T cell receptor beta chains were read from a single sample in a study of blood T cell repertoires in COVID-19. Repertoires were generated with immunoSEQ multiplex PCR, while TCRdb's copy carries only in-frame clones and drops some. The sample yields 60,000 to 65,000 clones, approximately 90% seen once. The sequenced material came from peripheral blood. Receptors originate from a human donor with active COVID-19. The donor label of this sample is uncertain. Both conserved end residues are part of each CDR3. A D gene is named only where the DNA matches it firmly. The listing skips clone size in some rows; elsewhere it reads once, few, many or a size class.

CDR3 protein	CDR3 DNA	J gene	D gene	V gene	clone size
CASKAVSWSTDTQYF	TGTGCCAGCAAAGCCGTGTCCTGGTCCACAGATACGCAGTATTTT	TRBJ2-3	.	TRBV7-6	.
CASSYSGDSVINIQYF	TGTGCCAGCAGTTACTCGGGGGACAGTGTCATAAACATTCAGTACTTC	TRBJ2-4	TRBD1	TRBV6-5	.
CASKTGGQETQYF	TGTGCCAGTAAAACAGGGGGACAAGAGACCCAGTACTTC	TRBJ2-5	TRBD1	TRBV19	.
CASSQSRTGKETQYF	TGTGCCAGCAGCCAATCCAGAACAGGGAAGGAGACCCAGTACTTC	TRBJ2-5	.	TRBV3-1/TRBV3-2	once
CASSLGGTGEAEAFF	TGCGCCAGCAGCTTGGGCGGCACAGGGGAGGCTGAAGCTTTCTTT	TRBJ1-1	TRBD1	TRBV5-1	.
CASSPSGAQETQYF	TGTGCCAGCAGCCCTAGCGGGGCTCAAGAGACCCAGTACTTC	TRBJ2-5	TRBD2	TRBV11-2	.
CASSQGLPETQYF	TGCGCCAGCAGCCAAGGACTACCAGAGACCCAGTACTTC	TRBJ2-5	.	TRBV4-1	.
CASSSRTSGLETQYF	TGTGCCAGCAGCTCCCGGACTAGCGGTTTAGAGACCCAGTACTTC	TRBJ2-5	TRBD2	TRBV11-3	.
CASSYSETGPNYEQYF	TGTGCCAGCAGTTACTCCGAGACAGGGCCCAACTACGAGCAGTACTTC	TRBJ2-7	TRBD1	TRBV6-5	.
CASSLGRADGELFF	TGTGCCAGCAGCTTGGGCAGGGCCGACGGGGAGCTGTTTTTT	TRBJ2-2	.	TRBV11-3	.
CASNGQGVRETQYF	TGTGCCAGCAACGGACAGGGGGTTAGAGAGACCCAGTACTTC	TRBJ2-5	TRBD1	TRBV2	.
CASSLFPDRASSYEQYF	TGTGCCAGCAGCTTATTTCCAGACAGGGCGAGCTCCTACGAGCAGTACTTC	TRBJ2-7	TRBD1	TRBV7-9	.
CASSKGQGTEKLFF	TGTGCCAGCAGTAAGGGACAGGGGACCGAAAAACTGTTTTTT	TRBJ1-4	TRBD1	TRBV2	.
CASKALRQGGETQYF	TGTGCCAGCAAGGCGTTGCGACAGGGCGGAGAGACCCAGTACTTC	TRBJ2-5	TRBD1	TRBV7-2	.
CASSPDRASSEPNIQYF	TGTGCCAGCAGCCCGGACAGGGCCAGTTCGGAGCCAAACATTCAGTACTTC	TRBJ2-4	TRBD1	TRBV5-8	.
CASSWASSYEQYF	TGTGCCAGCAGTTGGGCCAGTTCCTACGAGCAGTACTTC	TRBJ2-7	.	TRBV12-3/TRBV12-4	.
CASSPLTSGRRNEQFF	TGTGCCAGCAGCCCACTGACTAGCGGGAGACGGAATGAGCAGTTCTTC	TRBJ2-1	TRBD2	TRBV9	.
CASSETPRGGDTEAFF	TGTGCCAGCAGTGAAACCCCCCGGGGGGGGGACACTGAAGCTTTCTTT	TRBJ1-1	.	TRBV6-1	.
CASSSDREVSYEQYF	TGTGCCAGCAGTTCGGACAGGGAGGTCTCCTACGAGCAGTACTTC	TRBJ2-7	TRBD1	TRBV6-5	.
CSASYGSSYEQYF	TGCAGTGCTAGTTACGGTAGCTCCTACGAGCAGTACTTC	TRBJ2-7	.	TRBV20-1	.
CAISESTQELAYNEQFF	TGTGCCATCAGTGAGTCGACTCAGGAACTAGCTTACAATGAGCAGTTCTTC	TRBJ2-1	.	TRBV10-3	.
CASSGTGGNINSPLHF	TGCGCCAGCAGCGGGACAGGGGGCAATATCAATTCACCCCTCCACTTT	TRBJ1-6	TRBD1	TRBV4-1	.
CASKGLPNEQFF	TGTGCCAGCAAAGGACTACCCAATGAGCAGTTCTTC	TRBJ2-1	.	TRBV6-5	.
CASKMGQETQYF	TGTGCCAGCAAAATGGGGCAGGAGACCCAGTACTTC	TRBJ2-5	.	TRBV7-2	.
CASSVGAHNEQFF	TGTGCCAGCAGCGTAGGGGCGCACAATGAGCAGTTCTTC	TRBJ2-1	.	TRBV9	.
CASSKRAGKDEQYF	TGTGCCAGCAGTAAAAGGGCAGGGAAGGACGAGCAGTACTTC	TRBJ2-7	.	TRBV2	.
CASSLTGEGEQYF	TGTGCCAGCAGTTTGACAGGGGAGGGCGAGCAGTACTTC	TRBJ2-7	.	TRBV27	few
CASSSLTLAGGPHEQYF	TGCGCCAGCAGCTCCCTTACACTAGCGGGAGGGCCCCACGAGCAGTACTTC	TRBJ2-7	TRBD2	TRBV5-1	few
CASSYAVSSTDTQYF	TGTGCCAGCAGTTACGCGGTCTCTAGCACAGATACGCAGTATTTT	TRBJ2-3	.	TRBV6-5	.
CASSSRDLLTFF	TGTGCCAGTAGTTCGAGGGATCTCCTCACCTTCTTC	TRBJ2-1	.	TRBV19	.
CASSMGAQETQYF	TGTGCCAGCAGTATGGGGGCCCAAGAGACCCAGTACTTC	TRBJ2-5	.	TRBV6-2/TRBV6-3	.
CSVVLGGAMSGANVLTF	TGCAGCGTTGTACTTGGGGGCGCGATGTCTGGGGCCAACGTCCTGACTTTC	TRBJ2-6	.	TRBV29-1	.
CASSRQTSGGGYEQYF	TGTGCCAGCAGCCGGCAGACTAGCGGGGGAGGCTACGAGCAGTACTTC	TRBJ2-7	TRBD2	TRBV4-2	.
CATYDGGGTNEKLFF	TGTGCCACCTACGACGGTGGGGGGACTAATGAAAAACTGTTTTTT	TRBJ1-4	.	TRBV15	.
CASSLARANEQYF	TGTGCCAGCAGCTTAGCCAGGGCGAACGAGCAGTACTTC	TRBJ2-7	.	TRBV7-8	.
CASKTILAGVADTQYF	TGCGCCAGCAAAACAATACTAGCGGGAGTTGCAGATACGCAGTATTTT	TRBJ2-3	TRBD2	TRBV5-1	.
CASSLIGGSAEAFF	TGTGCCAGCAGCTTAATCGGGGGAAGCGCTGAAGCTTTCTTT	TRBJ1-1	.	TRBV7-7	.
CASRRQGGDTQYF	TGTGCCAGCAGAAGACAGGGGGGGGATACGCAGTATTTT	TRBJ2-3	TRBD1	TRBV6-5	.
CASSLAGIPLDEQYF	TGTGCCAGCAGTTTAGCGGGTATCCCCCTAGACGAGCAGTACTTC	TRBJ2-7	TRBD2	TRBV2	.
CASSPGGSSQPQHF	TGTGCCAGCAGTCCAGGGGGTTCGTCACAGCCCCAGCATTTT	TRBJ1-5	TRBD1	TRBV2	.
CASSVGQGAYEQYF	TGTGCCAGCAGCGTGGGGCAGGGCGCCTACGAGCAGTACTTC	TRBJ2-7	.	TRBV9	once
CASSTLQGVGPHLHF	TGTGCCAGCAGTACTCTCCAGGGGGTAGGCCCCCACCTCCACTTT	TRBJ1-6	TRBD1	TRBV27	.
CASSLVEVLTDTQYF	TGCGCCAGCAGCTTGGTTGAGGTTCTCACAGATACGCAGTATTTT	TRBJ2-3	.	TRBV5-1	.
CASSPGLAPIHEQFF	TGCGCCAGCAGCCCCGGACTAGCTCCCATCCATGAGCAGTTCTTC	TRBJ2-1	TRBD2	TRBV5-1	.
CASSRSSQGVSPLHF	TGTGCCAGCAGCCGGAGTAGTCAGGGGGTTTCACCCCTCCACTTT	TRBJ1-6	TRBD1	TRBV3-1/TRBV3-2	.